The 5 T cell receptor beta chains presented below share a single source sample, sequenced in a study of blood T cell repertoires in COVID-19. The protocol was immunoSEQ multiplex PCR, while the TCRdb copy is restricted to in-frame clones and leaves out a portion. The top ten clones hold roughly 4.9% of a sample with approximately 150,000 clones, approximately 88% of them seen once. What was sequenced was PBMCs or T cells enriched from blood (not recorded which). The origin of the receptors is an older man who had been exposed to COVID-19.

The chain links TRBV6-5 to TRBJ1-2, with D possibly being TRBD1 (5 bases). This CDR3 contains 13 residues. Trimming left V 8 bases short and J 6 bases short, with 16 bases between. Per germline, CDR1 MNHEY and CDR2 SVGAGI. CDR3 protein: CASGGSAFHGYTF. CDR3 coding DNA: TGTGCCAGCGGGGGGTCGGCTTTTCATGGCTACACCTTC.

The genes are TRBV7-8 and TRBJ1-3, with unresolved D. V dropped 2 bases and J dropped 0 bases, with 8 bases sitting between them. This CDR3 has 15 amino acids. The germline V gene has CDR1 SGHVS and CDR2 FQNEAQ. The CDR3 region has the DNA TGTGCCAGCAGCTTACAGAAAACCTCTGGAAACACCATATATTTT. It yields the protein CASSLQKTSGNTIYF.

The gene calls are TRBV3-1 (or the pseudogene TRBV3-2) and TRBJ2-1, with D unresolved. Deletions cut 7 bases from V and 4 bases from J, with 11 bases between. The germline CDR1 and CDR2 sequences are LGHDT and YNNKEL (reference sequence). CDR3 length equals 13 residues. CDR3 residues: CASMAGDYNEQFF. In DNA form, the CDR3 reads TGTGCCAGCATGGCAGGTGATTACAATGAGCAGTTCTTC.

This chain's CDR3 is CASTPRQSQETQYF. CDR3 coding DNA: TGTGCCAGCACCCCCCGACAGTCCCAAGAGACCCAGTACTTC. The rearrangement joins TRBV25-1 to TRBJ2-5, with D possibly TRBD1 on 5 matching bases. The CDR3 is 14 residues long. Germline CDR1 MGHDK, CDR2 SYGVNS. The ends were cut back, 7 bases at V and 1 base at J, with 13 bases in the middle.

This clone has ten or more counts. The chain has TRBV5-5 and TRBJ1-2; 8 bases match TRBD1. With 4 bases clipped from V and 7 bases from J, the junction kept 15 bases outside the gene matches. The CDR3 is made up of 16 amino acids. The germline gives CDR1 SGHKS, CDR2 YYEKEE (reference sequence). The chain's CDR3 is CASSPSDREAYSGYTF. CDR3 in DNA: TGTGCCAGCAGCCCCTCGGACAGGGAAGCTTATAGTGGCTACACCTTC.